These 21 T cell receptor beta chains came from one sample sequenced in a study of cytomegalovirus exposure and HLA in healthy donors. It was with 60 Vbeta and 13 Jbeta primers that the PCR ran. Repertoires were generated with immunoSEQ multiplex PCR, while TCRdb's copy carries only in-frame clones and drops some. The sample shows 60,000 to 70,000 clones, 79% of them seen only once. Sequenced sample: PBMCs. All receptors derive from a woman aged 25 to 39 in good health and CMV-seronegative.

The rearrangement uses TRBV6-4 and TRBJ1-2; D may be TRBD1 (6 bases). The V gene's germline CDR1 is MRHNA and CDR2 SNTAGT. V was shortened by 6 bases and J by 5 bases, with 13 bases between the two germline ends. The CDR3 loop spans 13 amino acids. CDR3 sequence reads: CASRGPTGYGYTF. The CDR3 nucleotides read TGTGCCAGCAGGGGACCTACAGGGTATGGCTACACCTTC.

J is TRBJ2-1 and V is TRBV5-1; 7 bases match TRBD2. With 4 bases clipped from V and 0 bases from J, the junction kept 4 bases outside the gene matches. The CDR3 contains 15 residues. Germline V gene data show CDR1 as SGHRS and CDR2 as YFSETQ. The CDR3 region is CASSPTGGSYNEQFF. As DNA, the CDR3 is TGCGCCAGCAGCCCCACGGGAGGCTCCTACAATGAGCAGTTCTTC.

The chain combines TRBV5-8 with TRBJ2-2; a weak D match, TRBD2 (6 bases). Germline CDR1 is SGHTS and CDR2 is YDEGEE. The CDR3 is made up of 16 amino acids. V lost 0 bases, J lost 5 bases, and 14 bases lay in between. The CDR3 spells CASSLGRIGGTGELFF. In nucleotides, the CDR3 is TGTGCCAGCAGCTTGGGCAGGATCGGAGGGACCGGGGAGCTGTTTTTT.

This rearrangement joins TRBV23-1 to TRBJ1-1; 8 nucleotides line up with TRBD1. TRBV23-1 is assigned to the ORF class and has an uncertain function. This CDR3 spans 15 amino acids. J was trimmed by 5 bases and V by 0 bases; bases with no gene match: 5. The CDR3 sequence is CASSQSTGAGTEAFF. CDR3 DNA sequence: TGCGCCAGCAGTCAATCGACAGGGGCGGGAACTGAAGCTTTCTTT.

The CDR3 region is CASSADRLANYGYTF. The CDR3 DNA sequence: TGTGCCAGTAGTGCCGACAGGCTCGCCAACTATGGCTACACCTTC. This chain uses TRBV19 with TRBJ1-2; maybe TRBD1 (6 bases). The V and J ends lost 5 bases and 2 bases respectively, with 15 bases between them. This CDR3 has 15 residues. Germline assignment: CDR1 LNHDA and CDR2 SQIVND (reference sequence).

The sample holds a few counts of this clone. J is TRBJ2-7 and V is TRBV19; weak D call: TRBD2 (6 bases). This CDR3 comprises 13 residues. Trimming took off 0 bases at V and 4 bases at J, with 7 bases between the two ends. Germline V lookup: CDR1 LNHDA, CDR2 SQIVND (reference sequence). Here the CDR3 reads CASSIDGGYEQYF. The CDR3 region has the DNA TGTGCCAGTAGTATAGATGGAGGGTACGAGCAGTACTTC.

This clone was detected only a few times. J is TRBJ2-1 and V is TRBV5-1; TRBD2 might be the D (6 bases). The CDR3 loop spans 16 amino acids. Germline V lookup: CDR1 SGHRS, CDR2 YFSETQ. The ends were cut back, 3 bases at V and 4 bases at J, with 17 bases in the middle. CDR3 region: CASSSMGGTRYNEQFF. DNA of the CDR3: TGCGCCAGCAGCTCAATGGGGGGTACTAGGTACAATGAGCAGTTCTTC.

This chain links TRBV5-6 with TRBJ1-1; 9 nucleotides agree with TRBD1. The CDR3 totals 12 residues. J gave up 14 bases and V 1 base, and 6 bases lay outside the gene matches. CDR1 is SGHDT, CDR2 YYEEEE, per germline. CDR3 sequence reads: CASSLRDRVPFF. The CDR3 DNA reads TGTGCCAGCAGCTTGCGGGACAGGGTGCCATTCTTT.

This clone was counted a few times. The chain employs TRBV4-3 and TRBJ1-2; D remains ambiguous. This CDR3 is 16 amino acids long. Trimming cost V 0 bases and J 4 bases, with 15 bases left between them. CDR1 and CDR2 (germline): LGHNA, YSLEER. CDR3 bases: TGCGCCAGCAGCCAAGAGGGGTCGGGGTCCGGCTATGGCTACACCTTC. Its protein product is CASSQEGSGSGYGYTF.

The V call is TRBV9, the J call TRBJ1-5; D not resolved. Trimming took off 0 bases at V and 3 bases at J, with 10 bases between the two ends. Looked up from germline, CDR1 is SGDLS and CDR2 is YYNGEE. The CDR3 covers 15 residues. This CDR3 reads CASSVGGSFNQPQHF. The CDR3 DNA sequence: TGTGCCAGCAGCGTAGGAGGCAGTTTCAATCAGCCCCAGCATTTT.

The V call is TRBV5-1, the J call TRBJ1-2, with D perhaps matching TRBD1 (6 bases). CDR3 length: 11 amino acids. Per the germline V gene, CDR1 is SGHRS and CDR2 is YFSETQ. Between the trimmed V and J ends, which lost 8 bases and 8 bases, there was a span of 13 bases. CDR3 residues: CASVGAEGYTF. CDR3 nucleotide sequence: TGCGCCAGTGTGGGGGCGGAAGGCTACACCTTC. Using reference TRBV5-1 and TRBJ1-2 for the parts outside the CDR3, the full variable domain is KAGVTQTPRYLIKTRGQQVTLSCSPISGHRSVSWYQQTPGQGLQFLFEYFSETQRNKGNFPGRFSGRQFSNSRSEMNVSTLELGDSALYLCASVGAEGYTFGSGTRLTVV.

The CDR3 nucleotides read TGTGCCAGCAGTTGGACAGGCTCTTCTGAAGCTTTCTTT. Its protein is CASSWTGSSEAFF. This sequence joins TRBV27 and TRBJ1-1, with 7 nucleotides matching TRBD1. This CDR3 contains 13 residues. Looked up from germline, CDR1 is MNHEY and CDR2 is SMNVEV (reference sequence). V was clipped by 4 bases and J by 6 bases; unmatched bases: 5.

This chain links TRBV19 with TRBJ1-5, with a tentative D call TRBD1 (5 bases). This CDR3 comprises 15 residues. Germline CDR1 LNHDA, CDR2 SQIVND (reference sequence). Trimming removed 4 bases from V and 10 bases from J, with 20 bases in between. CDR3 nucleotide sequence: TGTGCCAGTAGTAGTCCGGGACTCCCCCAAGGCCCCCAGCATTTT. It specifies CASSSPGLPQGPQHF. The full variable domain, rest sourced from reference TRBV19 and TRBJ1-5, is DGGITQSPKYLFRKEGQNVTLSCEQNLNHDAMYWYRQDPGQGLRLIYYSQIVNDFQKGDIAEGYSVSREKKESFPLTVTSAQKNPTAFYLCASSSPGLPQGPQHFGDGTRLSIL.

The gene calls are TRBV5-1 and TRBJ2-1; 11 bases map to TRBD2. Germline V gene data show CDR1 as SGHRS and CDR2 as YFSETQ. This CDR3 is 16 amino acids long. The trim removed 3 bases at V and 6 bases at J, leaving 8 bases unmatched. The CDR3 spells CASSSISGRAGNEQFF. Written as DNA, the CDR3 is TGCGCCAGCAGCTCCATTAGCGGGAGGGCCGGCAATGAGCAGTTCTTC. The whole variable domain, filled in from reference TRBV5-1 and TRBJ2-1, reads KAGVTQTPRYLIKTRGQQVTLSCSPISGHRSVSWYQQTPGQGLQFLFEYFSETQRNKGNFPGRFSGRQFSNSRSEMNVSTLELGDSALYLCASSSISGRAGNEQFFGPGTRLTVL.

This rearrangement joins TRBV19 to TRBJ2-1; 14 bases are a match to TRBD2. The CDR3 spans 17 residues. The germline CDR1 and CDR2 sequences are LNHDA and SQIVND (reference sequence). V shed 4 bases and J 8 bases; nucleotides not matched to a gene: 10. The CDR3 is CASSTGTSGSLIDEQFF. In nucleotides, the CDR3 is TGTGCCAGTAGTACCGGGACTAGCGGGAGCCTTATCGATGAGCAGTTCTTC.

The rearrangement joins TRBV5-1 to TRBJ2-1; 9 nucleotides agree with TRBD1. V lost 0 bases and J lost 3; bases outside the gene matches: 4. The CDR3 contains 16 residues. CDR1 and CDR2 (germline): SGHRS, YFSETQ. The CDR3 protein is CASSLGGTGNYNEQFF. Written as DNA, the CDR3 is TGCGCCAGCAGCTTGGGAGGGACAGGGAACTACAATGAGCAGTTCTTC.

The genes are TRBV7-2 and TRBJ1-5, with D perhaps matching TRBD1 (6 bases). CDR1 and CDR2 from the germline V gene are SGHTA and FQGNSA. V was cut by 1 base and J by 3 bases, with 10 bases left in between. The CDR3 has 15 amino acids. The CDR3 DNA reads TGTGCCAGCAGCTTAGGTGGGACACACAATCAGCCCCAGCATTTT. It yields the protein CASSLGGTHNQPQHF.

The CDR3 protein is CASTDTMGNQPQHF. The CDR3 nucleotides are TGTGCCAGCACGGACACGATGGGCAATCAGCCCCAGCATTTT. This rearrangement joins TRBV6-1 to TRBJ1-5; possible D gene TRBD1, 5 bases. The germline V and J ends were trimmed by 7 bases and 2 bases, with 12 bases remaining between them. Germline-derived CDR1 and CDR2 are MNHNS and SASEGT. The CDR3 extends over 14 amino acids.

The sample holds a few counts of this clone. The V call is TRBV27, the J call TRBJ1-1; perhaps TRBD1 as D (5 bases). V was pared by 7 bases and J by 0 bases, with 12 bases between. The CDR3 loop spans 14 amino acids. Per the germline V gene, CDR1 is MNHEY and CDR2 is SMNVEV (reference sequence). The CDR3 is CASKNRRMNTEAFF. In DNA form, the CDR3 reads TGTGCCAGCAAAAACAGGCGGATGAACACTGAAGCTTTCTTT.

This CDR3 reads CASSLGTAEQYF. DNA of the CDR3: TGTGCCAGCAGCTTAGGTACAGCCGAGCAGTACTTC. V is TRBV7-9 and J is TRBJ2-5; D unclear. Judging by the DNA end, TRBJ2-7 fits better; the J call may be wrong. Germline V gene data show CDR1 as SEHNR and CDR2 as FQNEAQ (reference sequence). The CDR3 loop spans 12 amino acids.

The CDR3 nucleotides read TGCGCCAGCAGCGGGACAGGCTTCTCTGGGGCCAACGTCCTGACTTTC. This encodes CASSGTGFSGANVLTF. The gene calls are TRBV5-1 and TRBJ2-6; 8 bases line up with TRBD1. V lost 4 bases to trimming and J lost 0 bases; unmatched junction nucleotides: 3. The CDR3 runs to 16 residues. Looked up from germline, CDR1 is SGHRS and CDR2 is YFSETQ.